The entry that follows covers one T cell receptor beta chain sequence. Its antigen is as yet unknown. The data belong to a study of T cell responses to AZD1222 COVID-19 vaccine. Study-level results: White British ancestry dominated among donors, who included more females, and clonal diversity was possibly underestimated. Regions 160-218 and 743-854 held dominance among vaccine-associated CD4 TCRs, which spanned spike.

V was trimmed by 11 bases and J by 7 bases, leaving 15 bases between them. This CDR3 has 13 residues. Germline V gene lookup returns CDR1 MNHEY and CDR2 SVGAGI. Data came from immunoSEQ multiplex PCR; TCRdb stores just in-frame clones and leaves some out. The sample comprises approximately 170,000 clones, just under 95% of which are singletons, and over 1.5% rests with the top ten. The chain couples TRBV6-5 to TRBJ1-6, with no clear D. The TCR was taken from an adult in good health. The sequencing used peripheral blood, collected on day 0 of AZD1222 vaccination. CDR3 DNA: TGTGCCGGTGCCCCCTCCTTCAATTCACCCCTCCACTTT. Residues: CAGAPSFNSPLHF.